One and the same sample provided the 14 T cell receptor beta chains below, sequenced in a study of graft-versus-host responses after intestinal transplantation. Antigen specificity for these receptors is unknown. Produced via immunoSEQ multiplex PCR; TCRdb's table is partial and in-frame only. The sample comprises 100,000 to 140,000 clones, roughly 87% of which are singletons, and less than 0.85% rests with the top ten. Sequenced here: unstimulated CD4+ T cells sorted from spleen or lymph node cells, sampled before transplant. These receptors originate from a human donor who was the organ donor for an intestinal transplant.

The genes are TRBV21-1 and TRBJ2-5; TRBD1 is taken as the D call from the table, unchecked against the DNA. TRBV21-1 constitutes a pseudogene. The CDR3 totals 13 residues. The DNA of the CDR3 is TGTGCCAGCAGCCCCCAGGCCGGAAGGACCCAGTACTTC. It is translated as CASSPQAGRTQYF.

J is TRBJ2-7 and V is TRBV18, with 10 positions matching TRBD2. J was trimmed by 6 bases and V by 1 base; bases with no gene match: 9. The germline gives CDR1 KGHSH, CDR2 LQKENI. The CDR3 spans 16 residues. CDR3 residues: CASSPLPSGSPGEQYF. The CDR3 nucleotides are TGTGCCAGCTCACCACTTCCTAGCGGGAGTCCTGGCGAGCAGTACTTC.

This chain links TRBV5-5 with TRBJ2-2; perhaps TRBD1 as D (6 bases). The CDR3 totals 17 residues. V was pared by 1 base and J by 0 bases, with 13 bases between. In germline, CDR1 is SGHKS, CDR2 YYEKEE (reference sequence). The CDR3 region is CASSLFGRGSNTGELFF. CDR3 DNA: TGTGCCAGCAGCTTGTTTGGCAGGGGATCGAACACCGGGGAGCTGTTTTTT.

V gene TRBV7-2 combines with J gene TRBJ1-6; D perhaps matches TRBD1 (6 bases). The CDR3 has 14 amino acids. Germline V gives CDR1 SGHTA, CDR2 FQGNSA. Trimming left V 5 bases short and J 6 bases short, with 11 bases between. The CDR3 sequence: CASSIGQFNSPLHF. DNA of the CDR3: TGTGCCAGCAGCATAGGACAGTTTAATTCACCCCTCCACTTT. The full variable domain, in which reference TRBV7-2 and TRBJ1-6 provide the parts outside the CDR3, is GAGVSQSPSNKVTEKGKDVELRCDPISGHTALYWYRQSLGQGLEFLIYFQGNSAPDKSGLPSDRFSAERTGGSVSTLTIQRTQQEDSAVYLCASSIGQFNSPLHFGNGTRLTVT.

This chain uses TRBV2 with TRBJ1-6; TRBD1 agrees at 9 bases. V trimming: 8 bases; J trimming: 8 bases; junction bases outside the gene matches: 7. This CDR3 has 14 residues. The germline CDR1 and CDR2 sequences are SNHLY and FYNNEI. The CDR3 is CASQAGTGYSPLHF. Written as DNA, the CDR3 is TGTGCCAGCCAGGCCGGGACAGGGTATTCACCCCTCCACTTT.

This sequence joins TRBV2 and TRBJ1-2; 7 bases fit TRBD1. J lost 4 bases, V lost 4 bases, and 15 bases had no gene match. Germline lookup yields CDR1 SNHLY and CDR2 FYNNEI. This CDR3 is built from 17 residues. CDR3 nucleotide sequence: TGTGCCAGCAGTGCCCCCACAAGGGGGCTGATGGTCTATGGCTACACCTTC. This translates into CASSAPTRGLMVYGYTF.

This clone was observed once. CDR3 amino acids: CASSILGTGELFF. In nucleotides, the CDR3 is TGTGCCAGTAGTATACTGGGTACCGGGGAGCTGTTTTTT. The J gene is TRBJ2-2, the V gene TRBV19, with no clear D. V dropped 2 bases and J dropped 5 bases, with 6 bases sitting between them. CDR3 length: 13 residues. Germline loops: CDR1 LNHDA, CDR2 SQIVND (reference sequence).

The V and J genes are TRBV5-1 and TRBJ2-7; no clear D gene. Trimming took off 2 bases at V and 0 bases at J, with 9 bases between the two ends. Germline CDR1 SGHRS, CDR2 YFSETQ. This CDR3 is 14 amino acids long. CDR3: CASSFDVTSYEQYF. In DNA, the CDR3 is TGCGCCAGCAGCTTTGACGTGACCTCCTACGAGCAGTACTTC.

The chain uses TRBV9 and TRBJ1-5; D remains ambiguous. The CDR3 sequence is 14 residues long. V was shortened by 0 bases and J by 6 bases, with 10 bases between the two germline ends. Germline loops: CDR1 SGDLS, CDR2 YYNGEE. CDR3 in DNA: TGTGCCAGCAGCGTAGGGGGTTCGGGTCAGCCCCAGCATTTT. Translation gives CASSVGGSGQPQHF.

This chain joins TRBV6-5 and TRBJ2-3; D is undetermined. V was shortened by 6 bases and J by 0 bases, with 13 bases between the two germline ends. In germline, CDR1 is MNHEY, CDR2 SVGAGI. This CDR3 spans 15 amino acids. DNA for the CDR3: TGTGCCAGCAGCCTCCACGCTATTAGCACAGATACGCAGTATTTT. Its protein product is CASSLHAISTDTQYF.

The V and J genes are TRBV2 and TRBJ1-3; D gene uncertain. The germline gives CDR1 SNHLY, CDR2 FYNNEI. V was cut by 2 bases and J by 0 bases, with 5 bases left in between. This CDR3 spans 14 amino acids. The CDR3 nucleotides are TGTGCCAGCAGTGAAAGGAACTCTGGAAACACCATATATTTT. Amino acids: CASSERNSGNTIYF.

The gene calls are TRBV6-5 and TRBJ1-5; D is possibly TRBD1 (6 bases). The CDR3 loop spans 15 amino acids. Germline V gene sequence: CDR1 MNHEY, CDR2 SVGAGI. The V end lost 6 bases, the J end lost 3 bases, and 15 bases lay between the germline ends. The CDR3: CASSPGQSYNQPQHF. Written as DNA, the CDR3 is TGTGCCAGCAGCCCCGGACAGAGTTACAATCAGCCCCAGCATTTT.

The chain joins TRBV11-3 to TRBJ2-7; D gene unclear. The germline gives CDR1 SGHNT, CDR2 YENEEA. The CDR3 is 13 amino acids. V lost 0 bases, J lost 2 bases, and 5 bases lay in between. The CDR3 loop reads CASSLEPTYEQYF. CDR3 nucleotide sequence: TGTGCCAGCAGCTTAGAGCCCACCTACGAGCAGTACTTC.

CDR3 amino acids: CASSFPLSGANTGELFF. For the CDR3, the DNA is TGTGCCAGCAGCTTCCCCTTAAGCGGTGCGAACACCGGGGAGCTGTTTTTT. This chain connects TRBV5-5 to TRBJ2-2; D might be TRBD2 (5 bases). In germline, CDR1 is SGHKS, CDR2 YYEKEE (reference sequence). This CDR3 spans 17 amino acids. V lost 2 bases and J lost 0, with 14 bases in between.